A selection of T cell receptor beta chains follows, all from one sample in a study of blood T cell repertoires in COVID-19. Profiled with immunoSEQ multiplex PCR; TCRdb holds only in-frame clones, not every one. The data show 300,000 to 350,000 clones, with roughly 85% seen just once and less than 2.5% held by the top ten. Specimen: PBMCs or T cells enriched from blood (not recorded which). The receptors originated from a man younger than 40 who had recovered from COVID-19. Both conserved end residues are part of each CDR3. The D gene is left open where the match is weak. Clone size is given for some rows only: seen once, a few or many times, or a class if the clone is expanded.

j_call v_call d_call clone_size cdr3_aa cdr3_nt
TRBJ1-5 TRBV20-1 . . CSASFIAGFGNQPQHF TGCAGTGCTAGTTTTATCGCGGGGTTCGGCAATCAGCCCCAGCATTTT
TRBJ2-2 TRBV14 . . CASSQETRAGELFF TGTGCCAGCAGCCAAGAAACGAGGGCAGGGGAGCTGTTTTTT
TRBJ2-3 TRBV19 TRBD2 once CASSIGRGRVTDTQYF TGTGCCAGTAGTATTGGGAGGGGCCGGGTCACAGATACGCAGTATTTT
TRBJ2-1 TRBV3-1/TRBV3-2 TRBD2 . CASSQGSGGFYNEQFF TGTGCCAGCAGCCAGGGGAGCGGGGGGTTCTACAATGAGCAGTTCTTC
TRBJ2-5 TRBV7-8 TRBD1 . CASSRDRGETQYF TGTGCCAGCAGCCGGGACAGGGGAGAGACCCAGTACTTC
TRBJ1-1 TRBV12-3/TRBV12-4 TRBD1 once CASSRGQGAFF TGTGCCAGCAGTCGGGGACAGGGCGCTTTCTTT
TRBJ1-1 TRBV2 . . CASVYRPREAFF TGTGCCAGCGTTTACCGCCCGCGTGAAGCTTTCTTT
TRBJ1-1 TRBV6-5 TRBD1 . CASWEQGAVTEAFF TGTGCCAGCTGGGAACAGGGGGCGGTCACTGAAGCTTTCTTT
TRBJ2-1 TRBV2 TRBD2 . CASASAGSSFEQFF TGTGCCAGCGCCTCAGCGGGGTCCTCCTTTGAGCAGTTCTTC
TRBJ1-5 TRBV9 . . CASSVTDSPNQPQHF TGTGCCAGCAGCGTAACAGACAGCCCAAATCAGCCCCAGCATTTT
TRBJ2-2 TRBV11-2 . . CASSLSAGGELFF TGTGCCAGCAGCTTAAGTGCGGGCGGGGAGCTGTTTTTT
TRBJ2-2 TRBV6-1 TRBD2 . CASSVLAGANTGELFF TGTGCCAGCAGTGTACTAGCGGGGGCCAACACCGGGGAGCTGTTTTTT
TRBJ2-5 TRBV27 . . CASSLSRGIQETQYF TGTGCCAGCAGTTTATCAAGGGGAATCCAAGAGACCCAGTACTTC
TRBJ1-1 TRBV6-5 TRBD1 . CASSRTGVNTEAFF TGTGCCAGCAGTCGGACAGGGGTAAACACTGAAGCTTTCTTT
TRBJ1-6 TRBV4-2 TRBD1 . CASSQGTGGSYNSPLHF TGTGCCAGCAGCCAAGGGACAGGGGGCTCCTATAATTCACCCCTCCACTTT
TRBJ2-3 TRBV2 TRBD2 . CASSERASGGPSTDTQYF TGTGCCAGCAGTGAAAGGGCTAGCGGGGGGCCAAGCACAGATACGCAGTATTTT
TRBJ1-2 TRBV6-6 TRBD1 . CAISTGQIDGYTF TGTGCCATTTCCACGGGACAGATCGATGGCTACACCTTC
TRBJ1-1 TRBV9 . . CASSRVENTEAFF TGTGCCAGCAGCCGGGTGGAGAACACTGAAGCTTTCTTT
TRBJ1-3 TRBV30 . . CAYGGLLGGNTIYF TGTGCCTATGGGGGCCTTCTGGGAGGAAACACCATATATTTT
TRBJ2-3 TRBV27 . . CASSPGTYITDTQYF TGTGCCAGCAGTCCCGGGACATATATCACAGATACGCAGTATTTT
TRBJ2-3 TRBV30 TRBD2 . CAWSGRGGGDTQYF TGTGCCTGGAGTGGGCGGGGGGGCGGAGATACGCAGTATTTT
TRBJ2-7 TRBV15 . . CATSRESGQGYEQYF TGTGCCACCAGCAGAGAATCCGGGCAGGGCTACGAGCAGTACTTC
TRBJ1-4 TRBV6-5 TRBD1 . CASSRQGGDEKLFF TGTGCCAGCAGTCGACAGGGGGGGGATGAAAAACTGTTTTTT
TRBJ1-1 TRBV7-2 . . CASSSQGSEAFF TGTGCCAGCAGCTCACAGGGATCCGAAGCTTTCTTT
TRBJ1-5 TRBV9 . . CASSRGTGWPQHF TGTGCCAGCAGCAGGGGTACAGGGTGGCCCCAGCATTTT
TRBJ1-5 TRBV27 TRBD1 . CASSELTGQGNQPQHF TGTGCCAGCAGCGAATTAACGGGACAGGGCAATCAGCCCCAGCATTTT
TRBJ1-2 TRBV3-1/TRBV3-2 . . CASSAMNTYGYTF TGTGCCAGCAGCGCCATGAACACGTATGGCTACACCTTC
TRBJ2-3 TRBV10-3 . . CAITRLGTLDTQYF TGTGCCATCACCCGACTAGGAACCCTAGATACGCAGTATTTT
TRBJ2-7 TRBV5-6 . . CASSLDMGASEQYF TGTGCCAGCAGCTTGGATATGGGGGCTAGCGAGCAGTACTTC
TRBJ1-1 TRBV2 TRBD1 once CASSEGTVRGTEAFF TGTGCCAGCAGTGAGGGGACAGTGAGAGGCACTGAAGCTTTCTTT
TRBJ2-3 TRBV3-1/TRBV3-2 TRBD2 . CASSQVPAGGRNPRTDTQYF TGTGCCAGCAGCCAAGTCCCAGCGGGGGGCCGGAACCCTCGCACAGATACGCAGTATTTT
TRBJ1-4 TRBV6-5 . . CASSYLRGGGEKLFF TGTGCCAGCAGTTACCTGCGGGGAGGGGGTGAAAAACTGTTTTTT
TRBJ1-1 TRBV5-4 TRBD1 few CASSWDRGNTEAFF TGTGCCAGCAGCTGGGACAGGGGTAACACTGAAGCTTTCTTT
TRBJ1-3 TRBV19 TRBD1 . CASSPRTGTISGNTIYF TGTGCCAGTAGTCCAAGGACAGGGACCATCTCTGGAAACACCATATATTTT
TRBJ2-1 TRBV7-8 . few CASSLEGGALFYNEQFF TGTGCCAGCAGCTTAGAGGGTGGGGCTCTTTTCTACAATGAGCAGTTCTTC
TRBJ1-3 TRBV4-3 TRBD1 once CASSQDLEGAPGNTIYF TGCGCCAGCAGCCAAGATCTCGAGGGGGCGCCGGGAAACACCATATATTTT
TRBJ1-2 TRBV4-3 . . CASSQFAADYGYTF TGCGCCAGCAGCCAATTTGCGGCAGACTATGGCTACACCTTC
TRBJ1-2 TRBV4-3 TRBD1 . CASSQGVTGGRYTF TGCGCCAGCAGCCAAGGGGTGACAGGGGGCCGCTACACCTTC
TRBJ1-6 TRBV7-2 . . CASSPRFGQPSYSPLHF TGTGCCAGCAGCCCCCGGTTTGGACAGCCTTCTTATTCACCCCTCCACTTT
TRBJ2-1 TRBV30 TRBD1 . CAWSKSNRGWTNEQFF TGTGCCTGGAGTAAAAGTAACAGGGGATGGACCAATGAGCAGTTCTTC
TRBJ1-5 TRBV30 TRBD1 . CAWRSGTGENQPQHF TGTGCCTGGAGGTCCGGGACAGGGGAGAATCAGCCCCAGCATTTT
TRBJ1-4 TRBV11-2 . . CASSFWGVREKLFF TGTGCCAGCAGCTTCTGGGGGGTTCGTGAAAAACTGTTTTTT
TRBJ1-2 TRBV18 TRBD1 . CASSLNIRDRGLGYTF TGTGCCAGCTCACTGAACATCCGGGACAGGGGGCTAGGCTACACCTTC
TRBJ2-6 TRBV6-5 . . CASRMGDSGANVLTF TGTGCCAGCAGGATGGGAGACTCTGGGGCCAACGTCCTGACTTTC
TRBJ1-1 TRBV7-8 . . CASSFHDGGGVAFF TGTGCCAGCAGCTTTCACGATGGGGGCGGAGTAGCTTTCTTT
TRBJ2-2 TRBV5-1 TRBD1 . CASSPTGQGTSNTGELFF TGCGCCAGCAGCCCGACGGGACAGGGGACGTCGAACACCGGGGAGCTGTTTTTT
TRBJ1-2 TRBV30 . . CAWSAYLETTLYGYTF TGTGCCTGGAGTGCCTACCTCGAGACTACTCTTTATGGCTACACCTTC
TRBJ1-5 TRBV12-3/TRBV12-4 . . CASSSGINQPQHF TGTGCCAGCAGTTCAGGCATAAACCAGCCCCAGCATTTT
TRBJ2-5 TRBV10-2 TRBD1 . CASSERQGAGETQYF TGCGCCAGCAGTGAACGGCAGGGGGCAGGAGAGACCCAGTACTTC
TRBJ2-7 TRBV18 TRBD2 . CASSPTGIHLRGDYEQYF TGTGCCAGCTCACCAACGGGGATACACCTGCGGGGGGACTACGAGCAGTACTTC
TRBJ2-3 TRBV19 . few CASSEARGTDTQYF TGTGCCAGTAGTGAAGCTCGGGGCACAGATACGCAGTATTTT
TRBJ2-5 TRBV7-9 . . CASSLWGLQETQYF TGTGCCAGCAGCTTATGGGGACTCCAAGAGACCCAGTACTTC
TRBJ2-3 TRBV2 TRBD2 . CASSLIAGGVTDTQYF TGTGCCAGCAGTCTAATAGCGGGGGGCGTAACAGATACGCAGTATTTT
TRBJ1-3 TRBV5-4 . . CASTDGDRLLGNTIYF TGTGCCAGCACCGATGGAGACCGACTTCTTGGAAACACCATATATTTT
TRBJ2-7 TRBV7-9 TRBD1 . CASSQQGVHEQYF TGTGCCAGCAGCCAACAGGGGGTCCACGAGCAGTACTTC
TRBJ2-2 TRBV4-1 TRBD1 . CASSQDRGRSTGELFF TGCGCCAGCAGCCAGGACAGGGGGCGAAGCACCGGGGAGCTGTTTTTT